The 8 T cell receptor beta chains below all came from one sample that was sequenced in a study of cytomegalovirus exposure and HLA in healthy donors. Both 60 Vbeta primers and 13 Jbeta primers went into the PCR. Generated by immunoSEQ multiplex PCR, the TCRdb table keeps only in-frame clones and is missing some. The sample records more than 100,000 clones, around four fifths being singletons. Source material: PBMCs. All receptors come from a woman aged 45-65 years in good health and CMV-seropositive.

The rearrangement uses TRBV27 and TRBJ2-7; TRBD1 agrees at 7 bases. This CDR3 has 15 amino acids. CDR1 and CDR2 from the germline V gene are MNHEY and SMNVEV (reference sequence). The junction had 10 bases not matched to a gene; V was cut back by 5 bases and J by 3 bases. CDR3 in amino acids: CASSAAPTGDYEQYF. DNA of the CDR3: TGTGCCAGCAGTGCAGCGCCTACAGGGGACTACGAGCAGTACTTC.

Written as DNA, the CDR3 is TGTGCCAGCAGCTCTCGGGGGGAAAAACTGTTTTTT. It translates to CASSSRGEKLFF. J is TRBJ1-4 and V is TRBV11-2, with D maybe TRBD1 (5 bases). The germline CDR1 and CDR2 sequences are SGHAT and FQNNGV. The CDR3 loop spans 12 amino acids. V lost 4 bases to trimming and J lost 8 bases, with 8 bases between them.

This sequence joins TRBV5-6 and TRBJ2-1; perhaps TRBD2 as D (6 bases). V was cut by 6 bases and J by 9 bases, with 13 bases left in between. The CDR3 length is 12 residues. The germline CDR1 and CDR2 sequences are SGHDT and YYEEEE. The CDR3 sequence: CASTWGDGEQFF. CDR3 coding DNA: TGTGCCAGCACGTGGGGGGACGGTGAGCAGTTCTTC.

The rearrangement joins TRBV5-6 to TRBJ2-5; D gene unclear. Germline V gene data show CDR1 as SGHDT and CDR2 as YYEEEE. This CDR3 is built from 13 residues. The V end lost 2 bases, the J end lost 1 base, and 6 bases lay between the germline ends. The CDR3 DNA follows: TGTGCCAGCAGCTTTTATAGCCAAGAGACCCAGTACTTC. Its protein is CASSFYSQETQYF. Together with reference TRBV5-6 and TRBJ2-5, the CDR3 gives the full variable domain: DAGVTQSPTHLIKTRGQQVTLRCSPKSGHDTVSWYQQALGQGPQFIFQYYEEEERQRGNFPDRFSGHQFPNYSSELNVNALLLGDSALYLCASSFYSQETQYFGPGTRLLVL.

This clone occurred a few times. CDR3 sequence (DNA): TGTGCCAGCAGTTTTGATGGGACAGGGAGGTCTGCCAATCAGCCCCAGCATTTT. Its translation: CASSFDGTGRSANQPQHF. V gene TRBV28 combines with J gene TRBJ1-5; TRBD1 matches at 9 bases. Looked up from germline, CDR1 is MDHEN and CDR2 is SYDVKM. CDR3 length: 18 residues. V shed 3 bases, J shed 3 bases, and the junction held 12 bases outside the gene matches. The whole variable domain, filled in from reference TRBV28 and TRBJ1-5, reads DVKVTQSSRYLVKRTGEKVFLECVQDMDHENMFWYRQDPGLGLRLIYFSYDVKMKEKGDIPEGYSVSREKKERFSLILESASTNQTSMYLCASSFDGTGRSANQPQHFGDGTRLSIL.

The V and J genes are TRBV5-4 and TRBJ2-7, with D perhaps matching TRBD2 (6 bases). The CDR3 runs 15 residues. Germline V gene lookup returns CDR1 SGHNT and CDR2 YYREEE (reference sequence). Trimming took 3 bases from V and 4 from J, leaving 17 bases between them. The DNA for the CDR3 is TGTGCCAGCAGCTCACCGGGGGAACCCTTGTACGAGCAGTACTTC. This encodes CASSSPGEPLYEQYF. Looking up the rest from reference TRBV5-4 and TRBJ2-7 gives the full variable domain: ETGVTQSPTHLIKTRGQQVTLRCSSQSGHNTVSWYQQALGQGPQFIFQYYREEENGRGNFPPRFSGLQFPNYSSELNVNALELDDSALYLCASSSPGEPLYEQYFGPGTRLTVT.

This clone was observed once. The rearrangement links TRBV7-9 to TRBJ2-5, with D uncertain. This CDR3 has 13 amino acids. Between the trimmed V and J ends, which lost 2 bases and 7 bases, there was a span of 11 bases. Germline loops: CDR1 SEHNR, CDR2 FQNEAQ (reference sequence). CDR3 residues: CASSLIGSGTQYF. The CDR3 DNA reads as TGTGCCAGCAGCTTAATCGGTTCGGGGACCCAGTACTTC.

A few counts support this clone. Here the CDR3 reads CASSLTGEDTEAFF. The CDR3 coding sequence is TGCGCCAGCAGCTTGACAGGGGAGGACACTGAAGCTTTCTTT. The chain recombines TRBV5-1 with TRBJ1-1, with 7 bases fitting TRBD1. The CDR3 sequence is 14 residues long. V dropped 1 base and J dropped 3; count of bases not matched to a gene: 3. Germline assignment: CDR1 SGHRS and CDR2 YFSETQ.